This T cell receptor (beta chain) was profiled in a study of T cells in Graves' hyperthyroidism and ophthalmopathy. Trimming cost V 5 bases and J 3 bases, with 26 bases left between them. This CDR3 spans 17 amino acids. Germline V CDR1 and CDR2: DFQATT, SNEGSKA (reference sequence). TCR beta CDR3 regions were amplified from RNA. The HTBI set primed first-round TCR CDR3 RT-PCR. One entry per CDR3 protein results from TCRdb running MiXCR on the multiplex PCR reads. This table has about 700,000 distinct CDR3 sequences, 14% appearing once. The sequencing sample was made of blood. The receptor was derived from a woman in her late teens or twenties with Graves' hyperthyroidism. The chain links TRBV20-1 to TRBJ2-7, with D unresolved. Written as DNA, the CDR3 is TGCAGTGCTGGGAAAATCCGACGCGGCGCCTTAGACTACGAGCAGTACTTC. Translation: CSAGKIRRGALDYEQYF.